This passage covers 24 T cell receptor beta chains from one sample sequenced in a study of shared clonotypes between healthy human individuals. Sequencing was performed with immunoSEQ multiplex PCR; in TCRdb, only in-frame clones are kept and a portion is missing. In the table there are under 2.5 million clones, roughly 90% of which are singletons. Sequencing was carried out using naive CD4+ T cells from PBMCs. Subset noted: CD45RA+ positively selected. The receptors here all came from a man aged 18 to 29 in good health. Some clones in this sample may be carry-over from other donors' samples.

The V gene is TRBV7-3, the J gene TRBJ2-1; tentative D call: TRBD2 (5 bases). Trimming took 5 bases from V and 0 from J, leaving 11 bases between them. Germline CDR1 reads SGHTA; CDR2 reads FQGTGA. CDR3 length: 15 amino acids. CDR3 residues: CASSARRSSYNEQFF. The CDR3 DNA sequence: TGTGCCAGCAGCGCCCGGAGGAGCTCCTACAATGAGCAGTTCTTC.

The V and J genes are TRBV5-4 and TRBJ1-4, with a possible D match to TRBD1 (5 bases). CDR1 SGHNT and CDR2 YYREEE come from the germline V gene (reference sequence). Trimming stripped 4 bases from V and 4 bases from J, with 11 bases between. The CDR3 sequence is 14 residues long. The CDR3, as DNA: TGTGCCAGCAGCCGGGGGGACGATAATGAAAAACTGTTTTTT. This encodes CASSRGDDNEKLFF.

The genes are TRBV2 and TRBJ1-4, with 8 bases matching TRBD1. The germline CDR1 and CDR2 sequences are SNHLY and FYNNEI. This CDR3 region has 13 residues. V shed 6 bases, J shed 7 bases, and the junction held 4 bases outside the gene matches. The CDR3, as DNA: TGTGCCAGCAGGGACAGGGCTATTGAAAAACTGTTTTTT. This encodes CASRDRAIEKLFF.

With regard to this clone: The sample carries other DNA sequences with the same CDR3. J is TRBJ2-7 and V is TRBV9; D gene unclear. The CDR3 runs 14 residues. CDR1 is SGDLS, CDR2 YYNGEE, per germline. The germline V and J ends were trimmed by 0 bases and 0 bases, with 7 bases remaining between them. The CDR3 sequence: CASSVDGSSYEQYF. The CDR3 DNA reads as TGTGCCAGCAGCGTAGACGGCAGCTCCTACGAGCAGTACTTC.

The chain employs TRBV5-4 and TRBJ2-5; TRBD2 matches at 10 bases. The CDR3 runs 13 residues. J lost 4 bases, V lost 6 bases, and 3 bases had no gene match. Germline assignment: CDR1 SGHNT and CDR2 YYREEE (reference sequence). The CDR3 bases are TGTGCCAGCAACCGACTAGCGGGAGAGACCCAGTACTTC. Its protein product is CASNRLAGETQYF.

V and J are TRBV9 and TRBJ2-5, with D tentatively TRBD2 (6 bases). The V and J ends lost 3 bases and 2 bases respectively, with 14 bases between them. Per the germline V gene, CDR1 is SGDLS and CDR2 is YYNGEE. The CDR3 extends over 15 amino acids. In DNA form, the CDR3 reads TGTGCCAGCAGCGCCGCCCCCGGGACTCAAGAGACCCAGTACTTC. Amino acids: CASSAAPGTQETQYF.

The genes are TRBV5-1 and TRBJ1-5, with 9 positions matching TRBD1. The CDR3 spans 15 residues. J lost 6 bases, V lost 0 bases, and 4 bases had no gene match. Germline CDR1 reads SGHRS; CDR2 reads YFSETQ. The CDR3 protein is CASSLAGQGFQPQHF. CDR3 DNA: TGCGCCAGCAGCTTGGCCGGACAGGGGTTTCAGCCCCAGCATTTT.

The rearrangement uses TRBV9 and TRBJ2-1; 7 positions agree with TRBD1. Per germline, CDR1 SGDLS and CDR2 YYNGEE. This CDR3 contains 13 residues. V was clipped by 4 bases and J by 7 bases; unmatched bases: 5. The CDR3: CASSLQGWNEQFF. CDR3 sequence (DNA): TGTGCCAGCAGCTTACAGGGGTGGAATGAGCAGTTCTTC.

The V call is TRBV2, the J call TRBJ2-7, with D perhaps matching TRBD1 (5 bases). Germline CDR1 SNHLY, CDR2 FYNNEI. The length of the CDR3 is 14 residues. The V gene lost 3 bases and the J gene lost 0 bases, with 9 bases spanning the gap. This chain's CDR3 is CASSDQGYSYEQYF. The CDR3, as DNA: TGTGCCAGCAGTGATCAGGGATACTCCTACGAGCAGTACTTC.

Notes on this clone: This specimen includes other DNA sequences encoding the same CDR3. DNA for the CDR3: TGTGCCAGCAGCCCCCGACAGGGCGCCTACGAGCAGTACTTC. Amino acid sequence: CASSPRQGAYEQYF. This chain uses TRBV5-4 with TRBJ2-7, with 7 bases aligning to TRBD1. CDR3 length: 14 residues. The V gene's germline CDR1 is SGHNT and CDR2 YYREEE (reference sequence). V was clipped by 4 bases and J by 2 bases; unmatched bases: 6.

This clone was observed once. V is TRBV21-1 and J is TRBJ1-2. TRBV21-1 is listed as a pseudogene. CDR3 length equals 17 residues. Written as DNA, the CDR3 is TGTGCCAGCAGCAAAGCGCGTACGGGGGAAGGGAGGTATGGCTACACCTTC. This sequence encodes CASSKARTGEGRYGYTF.

The rearrangement joins TRBV20-1 to TRBJ2-1; possibly TRBD2 for D (6 bases). From germline, CDR1 is DFQATT and CDR2 SNEGSKA (reference sequence). The V and J ends lost 2 bases and 10 bases respectively, with 9 bases between them. The length of the CDR3 is 11 residues. CDR3 in amino acids: CSARRLGEQFF. The CDR3 coding sequence is TGCAGTGCTAGAAGACTAGGCGAGCAGTTCTTC.

This chain joins TRBV2 and TRBJ2-7; 9 positions agree with TRBD1. This CDR3 spans 15 amino acids. Germline trimming cut 7 bases from V and 6 bases from J; bases unmatched to any gene: 13. In germline, CDR1 is SNHLY, CDR2 FYNNEI. The CDR3 region has the DNA TGTGCCAGCACACAACAGGGGGCCCTACTTAGCGAGCAGTACTTC. Translating gives CASTQQGALLSEQYF.

V and J are TRBV27 and TRBJ2-1; weak D call: TRBD2 (5 bases). The CDR3 contains 15 residues. Per germline, CDR1 MNHEY and CDR2 SMNVEV (reference sequence). V dropped 1 base and J dropped 7 bases, with 14 bases sitting between them. The CDR3 region is CASSLFPGSFNEQFF. The DNA of the CDR3 is TGTGCCAGCAGTTTATTTCCGGGGTCTTTTAATGAGCAGTTCTTC.

The chain carries TRBV7-9 and TRBJ2-7; 11 nucleotides agree with TRBD1. The CDR3 is 16 residues long. Germline CDR1 SEHNR, CDR2 FQNEAQ (reference sequence). After removal of 2 bases from V and 4 bases from J, the junction contained 7 bases not matched to a gene. The chain's CDR3 is CASSLPPGQGGYEQYF. CDR3 DNA: TGTGCCAGCAGCTTACCGCCGGGACAGGGGGGATACGAGCAGTACTTC.

For this clone: Other DNA sequences of this sample code for an identical CDR3. The genes are TRBV7-2 and TRBJ2-3; a possible D gene is TRBD1 (7 bases). The CDR3 contains 15 residues. Trimming took off 1 base at V and 4 bases at J, with 12 bases between the two ends. Germline lookup yields CDR1 SGHTA and CDR2 FQGNSA. CDR3 DNA sequence: TGTGCCAGCAGCTTAGAAAGCAGGGGGGCAGATACGCAGTATTTT. Its translation is CASSLESRGADTQYF.

The V gene is TRBV6-1, the J gene TRBJ2-4; 10 nucleotides match TRBD1. The CDR3 extends over 15 amino acids. CDR1 and CDR2 from the germline V gene are MNHNS and SASEGT. V dropped 3 bases and J dropped 4; count of bases not matched to a gene: 3. The CDR3 reads CASSDWTGGKNIQYF. CDR3 DNA sequence: TGTGCCAGCAGTGACTGGACAGGGGGTAAAAACATTCAGTACTTC.

The chain carries TRBV5-4 and TRBJ2-1, with D possibly called TRBD1 or TRBD2 (5 bases each). CDR1 and CDR2 (germline): SGHNT, YYREEE (reference sequence). V was shortened by 5 bases and J by 1 base, with 16 bases between the two germline ends. The CDR3 runs 16 residues. The CDR3 here is CASRYAGTQSYNEQFF. Written as DNA, the CDR3 is TGTGCCAGCAGGTATGCCGGGACCCAATCCTACAATGAGCAGTTCTTC.

This chain joins TRBV28 and TRBJ2-1; D is unclear. Germline-derived CDR1 and CDR2 are MDHEN and SYDVKM. Trimming left V 7 bases short and J 0 bases short, with 31 bases between. CDR3 length: 21 amino acids. The CDR3 DNA sequence: TGTGCCAGCAAACCTTCCCCAAAAGGCACCGGTTCGGCTAGCTCCTACAATGAGCAGTTCTTC. This translates into CASKPSPKGTGSASSYNEQFF.

The rearrangement links TRBV28 to TRBJ2-7; a weak D match, TRBD1 (6 bases). CDR3 length equals 15 residues. Germline V gene lookup returns CDR1 MDHEN and CDR2 SYDVKM. V lost 6 bases to trimming and J lost 6 bases, with 21 bases between them. The CDR3 spells CASSPPRTAPGEQYF. Here the CDR3 DNA reads TGTGCCAGCAGCCCTCCTCGGACAGCTCCTGGCGAGCAGTACTTC.

This chain connects TRBV9 to TRBJ2-3; a weak D match, TRBD2 (5 bases). Deletions cut 0 bases from V and 3 bases from J, with 14 bases between. Germline V CDR1 and CDR2: SGDLS, YYNGEE. The CDR3 runs to 16 residues. The CDR3 nucleotides read TGTGCCAGCAGCGTAGTGGGAGATAGAGGGACAGATACGCAGTATTTT. Amino acids: CASSVVGDRGTDTQYF.

This chain links TRBV28 with TRBJ2-5; D uncertain. Germline lookup yields CDR1 MDHEN and CDR2 SYDVKM. V was cut by 6 bases and J by 2 bases, with 13 bases left in between. The CDR3 runs 14 residues. The CDR3 region is CASSSLGEQETQYF. The CDR3 DNA is TGTGCCAGCAGCTCGCTTGGGGAACAAGAGACCCAGTACTTC.

This chain joins TRBV5-1 and TRBJ2-7, with 9 bases lining up with TRBD1. The germline CDR1 and CDR2 sequences are SGHRS and YFSETQ. The CDR3 totals 14 residues. The ends lost 4 bases at V and 6 bases at J; junction bases unmatched: 8. CDR3 DNA sequence: TGCGCCAGCAGCGCGGTCCCGGGACAGGGCGAGCAGTACTTC. Protein product: CASSAVPGQGEQYF.

The genes are TRBV19 and TRBJ2-7; the D call may be TRBD1 or TRBD2 (6 bases each). Trimming took 6 bases from V and 4 from J, leaving 16 bases between them. The CDR3 length is 14 residues. Germline V gene data show CDR1 as LNHDA and CDR2 as SQIVND (reference sequence). The CDR3 coding sequence is TGTGCCAGTAGACAACAGGGACTCGGGTACGAGCAGTACTTC. Translated, it gives CASRQQGLGYEQYF. Full variable domain (remainder filled in from reference TRBV19 and TRBJ2-7): DGGITQSPKYLFRKEGQNVTLSCEQNLNHDAMYWYRQDPGQGLRLIYYSQIVNDFQKGDIAEGYSVSREKKESFPLTVTSAQKNPTAFYLCASRQQGLGYEQYFGPGTRLTVT.